This T cell receptor beta chain appears in the sequencing data of a study of T cells in tuberculosis. Whole-study findings and limits: Active tuberculosis TCR-alpha repertoires lay closer to GMM-specific TCRs than IGRA-negative controls, suggesting clonal expansion. Active tuberculosis patients had shorter CDR3-alpha; the beta difference was nonsignificant. Using the GMM-specific repertoire gave about 85% accuracy versus 70% with motifs.

The data were produced by immunoSEQ multiplex PCR, yet TCRdb's version contains in-frame clones alone and is incomplete. This sample has approximately 31,000 clones, with over 95% found just once. CDR1 is MGHRA, CDR2 YSYEKL, per germline. With V trimmed by 2 bases and J by 6 bases, 7 bases remained unmatched. The CDR3 contains 14 residues. A remark on this clone: Its antigen remains unknown.

The clonotype originates from a donor under 30 with latent tuberculosis or without tuberculosis infection. The sequencing sample was made of PBMCs. The chain is built from TRBV4-1 and TRBJ2-7; 7 positions agree with TRBD1. This chain's CDR3 is CASSQSSQGVEQYF. CDR3 bases: TGCGCCAGCAGCCAATCAAGTCAGGGGGTCGAGCAGTACTTC.